These 3 T cell receptor beta chains share one sample of origin, sequenced in a study of identical twins. TCRdb re-derived calls from the 5' RACE reads in MiXCR, one entry per CDR3 protein. The data show under 800,000 distinct CDR3 sequences, about 20% seen once. Another study also made use of these data, one on T cells expressing NK-cell markers.

Sequencing used PBMCs. These TCRs come from a woman between 18 and 29 years old in good health.

The table lists this clonotype with a few counts. CDR3 DNA: TGTGCCAGCAGTCGGAATGGGCGCTTCGACTACGAGCAGTACTTC. It yields the protein CASSRNGRFDYEQYF. The gene calls are TRBV6-1 and TRBJ2-7; D remains ambiguous. The germline V gene has CDR1 MNHNS and CDR2 SASEGT. The CDR3 is made up of 15 amino acids. V lost 5 bases and J 3 bases, leaving 17 bases between the germline ends.

This clonotype was detected a few times. The CDR3 DNA sequence: TGTGCCTGGAGTAGCGGGGCTAACACCGGGGAGCTGTTTTTT. Translation gives CAWSSGANTGELFF. This chain joins TRBV30 and TRBJ2-2; TRBD2 matches 7 bases. Germline V gene sequence: CDR1 GTSNPN, CDR2 SVGIG (reference sequence). The CDR3 covers 14 residues. Unmatched junction bases numbered 2, after V lost 2 bases and J lost 2 bases.

This chain uses TRBV6-5 with TRBJ2-2; TRBD1 or TRBD2 may be the D gene (5 bases each). Deletions cut 2 bases from V and 4 bases from J, with 8 bases between. In germline, CDR1 is MNHEY, CDR2 SVGAGI. The CDR3 has 14 amino acids. CDR3 in DNA: TGTGCCAGCAGTTACACGGGGCCCACCGGGGAGCTGTTTTTT. Protein product: CASSYTGPTGELFF.